These 16 T cell receptor beta chains share one sample of origin, sequenced in a study of cytomegalovirus exposure and HLA in healthy donors. The PCR ran on 60 Vbeta and 13 Jbeta primers. Profiling relied on immunoSEQ multiplex PCR, and the TCRdb table lists in-frame clones only, not all of them. This sample has 150,000 to 200,000 clones, with around 80% found just once. The sequenced sample consisted of PBMCs. These receptors came from a woman aged 18-29 years in good health and CMV-seronegative.

V and J are TRBV7-8 and TRBJ2-6; D is ambiguous. The CDR3 is 15 amino acids. Germline lookup yields CDR1 SGHVS and CDR2 FQNEAQ. V shed 2 bases and J shed 2 bases, with 7 bases lying between them. CDR3 DNA: TGTGCCAGCAGCTTACAGGCACCTGGGGCCAACGTCCTGACTTTC. Protein sequence: CASSLQAPGANVLTF.

Worth noting for this clone: This CDR3 is also generated by other DNA sequences in the sample. The rearrangement joins TRBV7-2 to TRBJ1-1; D might be TRBD1 (5 bases). This CDR3 spans 13 amino acids. Germline CDR1 SGHTA, CDR2 FQGNSA. V lost 4 bases to trimming and J lost 2 bases, with 8 bases between them. The CDR3 DNA reads as TGTGCCAGCAGCTCCCAGGGCAACACTGAAGCTTTCTTT. Encoded protein: CASSSQGNTEAFF.

The gene calls are TRBV5-4 and TRBJ2-7; 11 bases fit TRBD2. V gave up 4 bases and J gave up 2 bases; unmatched junction bases: 5. The germline gives CDR1 SGHNT, CDR2 YYREEE (reference sequence). This CDR3 is built from 15 residues. For the CDR3, the DNA is TGTGCCAGCAGCGCCACTAGCGGGAGTACCTACGAGCAGTACTTC. Translated, it gives CASSATSGSTYEQYF.

The chain joins TRBV15 to TRBJ2-1; TRBD2 matches at 9 bases. Germline CDR1 reads LNHNV; CDR2 reads YYDKDF (reference sequence). This CDR3 contains 19 residues. V shed 0 bases and J 0 bases; nucleotides not matched to a gene: 9. The chain's CDR3 is CATSRDMASGKSSYNEQFF. CDR3 DNA sequence: TGTGCCACCAGCAGAGATATGGCTAGCGGGAAGAGCTCCTACAATGAGCAGTTCTTC. Full variable domain (outside the CDR3, taken from reference TRBV15 and TRBJ2-1): DAMVIQNPRYQVTQFGKPVTLSCSQTLNHNVMYWYQQKSSQAPKLLFHYYDKDFNNEADTPDNFQSRRPNTSFCFLDIRSPGLGDTAMYLCATSRDMASGKSSYNEQFFGPGTRLTVL.

The chain is built from TRBV7-8 and TRBJ2-2, with 10 positions matching TRBD1. With 6 bases clipped from V and 6 bases from J, the junction kept 7 bases outside the gene matches. The CDR3 totals 15 residues. Germline lookup yields CDR1 SGHVS and CDR2 FQNEAQ. CDR3 sequence: CASRVGTGVAGELFF. The CDR3 DNA is TGTGCCAGCAGAGTAGGGACAGGGGTCGCCGGGGAGCTGTTTTTT.

The rearrangement links TRBV27 to TRBJ2-1, with D perhaps matching TRBD2 (6 bases). V lost 3 bases and J lost 0, with 9 bases in between. Per germline, CDR1 MNHEY and CDR2 SMNVEV (reference sequence). This CDR3 has 15 amino acids. The CDR3 reads CASSLGGSSYNEQFF. In DNA, the CDR3 is TGTGCCAGCAGTTTGGGGGGAAGCTCCTACAATGAGCAGTTCTTC.

The V gene is TRBV5-1, the J gene TRBJ2-3; no definite D call. Germline V gene data show CDR1 as SGHRS and CDR2 as YFSETQ. V gave up 0 bases and J gave up 3 bases, with 14 bases separating them. This CDR3 contains 16 residues. This CDR3 is CASSLVGQTSTDTQYF. The CDR3 DNA sequence: TGCGCCAGCAGCTTGGTTGGGCAGACCTCTACAGATACGCAGTATTTT.

A word on this clone: One junction end does not reproduce the germline sequence, and a read error may be involved. The chain joins TRBV7-9 to TRBJ1-1, with TRBD1 matching 7 bases. This CDR3 contains 16 residues. Per the germline V gene, CDR1 is SEHNR and CDR2 is FQNEAQ (reference sequence). CDR3 nucleotide sequence: TGTTCCAGCAGCCGTCGTGGGGAAAGACAGGGAGTCGAAGCTTTCTTT. Its translation is CSSSRRGERQGVEAFF.

This rearrangement joins TRBV19 to TRBJ2-7; 8 bases map to TRBD1. CDR3 length equals 13 residues. The germline V gene has CDR1 LNHDA and CDR2 SQIVND (reference sequence). V was pared by 9 bases and J by 1 base, with 5 bases of the junction left unmatched. The CDR3 region is CASGQGGSYEQYF. In DNA, the CDR3 is TGTGCCAGCGGACAGGGAGGATCCTACGAGCAGTACTTC.

This rearrangement joins TRBV7-2 to TRBJ1-5, with TRBD1 matching 8 bases. The germline CDR1 and CDR2 sequences are SGHTA and FQGNSA. This CDR3 spans 13 amino acids. The V gene end was trimmed by 5 bases and the J gene end by 4 bases; junction bases not matched to a gene: 1. CDR3 in DNA: TGTGCCAGCAGCGACAGGGGTAATCAGCCCCAGCATTTT. Its translation is CASSDRGNQPQHF.

The chain has TRBV2 and TRBJ2-5; maybe TRBD2 (5 bases). The CDR3 runs 13 residues. Germline CDR1 SNHLY, CDR2 FYNNEI. V was pared by 6 bases and J by 1 base, with 9 bases between. Written as DNA, the CDR3 is TGTGCCAGCAGACGGGGTTTCCAAGAGACCCAGTACTTC. This translates into CASRRGFQETQYF.

This chain connects TRBV7-3 to TRBJ2-5, with D perhaps matching TRBD1 (6 bases). Germline V lookup: CDR1 SGHTA, CDR2 FQGTGA. V lost 4 bases, J lost 7 bases, and 10 bases lay in between. The CDR3 runs to 12 residues. CDR3 loop: CASSSEGGTQYF. The CDR3 region has the DNA TGTGCCAGCAGCTCCGAAGGGGGGACCCAGTACTTC.

This rearrangement joins TRBV28 to TRBJ1-5; D gene unclear. This CDR3 has 12 amino acids. Germline V gives CDR1 MDHEN, CDR2 SYDVKM. The V gene lost 8 bases and the J gene lost 0 bases, with 5 bases spanning the gap. CDR3 bases: TGTGCCAGCGTCTCTAGCAATCAGCCCCAGCATTTT. Translating gives CASVSSNQPQHF. The full variable domain, rest sourced from reference TRBV28 and TRBJ1-5, is DVKVTQSSRYLVKRTGEKVFLECVQDMDHENMFWYRQDPGLGLRLIYFSYDVKMKEKGDIPEGYSVSREKKERFSLILESASTNQTSMYLCASVSSNQPQHFGDGTRLSIL.

This rearrangement joins TRBV7-9 to TRBJ1-1, with 9 bases matching TRBD1. V was pared by 5 bases and J by 5 bases, with 6 bases of the junction left unmatched. The CDR3 totals 14 residues. The germline gives CDR1 SEHNR, CDR2 FQNEAQ (reference sequence). CDR3 nucleotides: TGTGCCAGCAGCCCACGGGACAGGGATACTGAAGCTTTCTTT. This sequence encodes CASSPRDRDTEAFF.

The rearrangement uses TRBV10-2 and TRBJ1-3, with TRBD1 matching 7 bases. The CDR3 length is 15 residues. Germline loops: CDR1 WSHSY, CDR2 SAAADI. The J segment lost 3 bases and the V segment lost 6 bases, leaving 8 bases of the junction unmatched. This CDR3 reads CASRTGRQVGNTIYF. CDR3 DNA: TGCGCCAGCAGGACAGGGCGGCAGGTTGGAAACACCATATATTTT.

The gene calls are TRBV6-6 and TRBJ2-5, with TRBD2 matching over 13 bases. The germline V gene encodes CDR1 MNHNY and CDR2 SVGAGI (reference sequence). V was clipped by 8 bases and J by 5 bases; unmatched bases: 5. The CDR3 is made up of 14 amino acids. This CDR3 reads CASYGLAGVETQYF. For the CDR3, the DNA is TGTGCCAGCTACGGACTAGCGGGAGTCGAGACCCAGTACTTC.